Shown below are 25 T cell receptor beta chains from a single sample sequenced in a study of blood T cell repertoires in COVID-19. Here immunoSEQ multiplex PCR was the method, and the copy in TCRdb shows in-frame clones only, minus some. The data show about 120,000 clones, over 75% seen once. The sequenced sample was peripheral blood. Source of these receptors: a woman aged 80 or over with acute or convalescent COVID-19.

The V and J genes are TRBV2 and TRBJ2-1; TRBD1 is a possible D gene (6 bases). V lost 5 bases and J lost 7, with 15 bases in between. This CDR3 has 14 residues. Germline CDR1 reads SNHLY; CDR2 reads FYNNEI. The CDR3 protein is CASSSDQGRNEQFF. In DNA, the CDR3 is TGTGCCAGCAGTAGCGACCAGGGGAGAAATGAGCAGTTCTTC.

The chain links TRBV11-3 to TRBJ1-2; TRBD1 aligns across 9 bases. The junction had 5 bases not matched to a gene; V was cut back by 5 bases and J by 7 bases. The CDR3 covers 13 residues. Germline-derived CDR1 and CDR2 are SGHNT and YENEEA. DNA for the CDR3: TGTGCCAGCAGCGACCGGGACAGGGCTGGCTACACCTTC. Its protein product is CASSDRDRAGYTF.

The gene calls are TRBV25-1 and TRBJ2-5; maybe TRBD2 (7 bases). The CDR3 length is 16 residues. Germline-derived CDR1 and CDR2 are MGHDK and SYGVNS. Trimming took 3 bases from V and 5 from J, leaving 19 bases between them. CDR3 region: CASSDNPGVSGETQYF. CDR3 nucleotide sequence: TGTGCCAGCAGTGACAACCCAGGGGTTAGCGGGGAGACCCAGTACTTC.

The chain is built from TRBV6-2 or TRBV6-3 and TRBJ2-7, with 7 bases lining up with TRBD1. Unmatched junction bases numbered 8, after V lost 5 bases and J lost 4 bases. This CDR3 is built from 14 residues. Germline V gene lookup returns CDR1 MNHEY and CDR2 SVGEGT. CDR3 DNA: TGTGCCAGCAGTGGACAGGATTCCATTTACGAGCAGTACTTC. Its translation: CASSGQDSIYEQYF.

The CDR3 protein is CASSQRGEAFF. CDR3 nucleotides: TGTGCCAGCAGCCAAAGGGGGGAAGCTTTCTTT. The V call is TRBV6-5, the J call TRBJ1-1, with D maybe TRBD1 (6 bases). V lost 6 bases and J 8 bases, leaving 10 bases between the germline ends. The CDR3 spans 11 residues. From germline, CDR1 is MNHEY and CDR2 SVGAGI.

The J gene is TRBJ2-7, the V gene TRBV4-3; D unresolved. This CDR3 comprises 13 residues. V was pared by 1 base and J by 2 bases, with 6 bases between. Germline-derived CDR1 and CDR2 are LGHNA and YSLEER. The CDR3 nucleotides are TGCGCCAGCAGCCAAGGGCCGACCTACGAGCAGTACTTC. Translated: CASSQGPTYEQYF.

V is TRBV5-1 and J is TRBJ1-4; 7 nucleotides line up with TRBD1. The V segment lost 4 bases and the J segment 5 bases; nucleotides outside the gene matches: 5. The length of the CDR3 is 14 residues. The V gene's germline CDR1 is SGHRS and CDR2 YFSETQ. The CDR3 coding sequence is TGCGCCAGCAGCCCGGGGACAGCAAATGAAAAACTGTTTTTT. It is translated as CASSPGTANEKLFF.

The chain joins TRBV7-9 to TRBJ2-1; D gene ambiguous. V was trimmed by 1 base and J by 6 bases, leaving 7 bases between them. The CDR3 length is 13 residues. Germline V gene lookup returns CDR1 SEHNR and CDR2 FQNEAQ (reference sequence). DNA of the CDR3: TGTGCCAGCAGCTTAGAAGGCGGCAATGAGCAGTTCTTC. Residues: CASSLEGGNEQFF.

This clone came up once. The chain couples TRBV5-1 to TRBJ1-2, with a weak D call TRBD1 (6 bases). There are 14 residues in the CDR3. The germline gives CDR1 SGHRS, CDR2 YFSETQ. The ends were cut back, 5 bases at V and 0 bases at J, with 11 bases in the middle. The CDR3 DNA sequence: TGCGCCAGCAGGCGGACAGAAGCTAACTATGGCTACACCTTC. It encodes CASRRTEANYGYTF.

V is TRBV7-3 and J is TRBJ1-1; 7 positions agree with TRBD1. This CDR3 is built from 13 residues. Per the germline V gene, CDR1 is SGHTA and CDR2 is FQGTGA. J was trimmed by 3 bases and V by 5 bases; bases with no gene match: 3. Here the CDR3 DNA reads TGTGCCAGCAGCCTCCAGGGGGACACTGAAGCTTTCTTT. Protein product: CASSLQGDTEAFF.

This clone showed up just once. The chain links TRBV6-5 to TRBJ1-2; TRBD1 agrees at 7 bases. Trimming cost V 6 bases and J 1 base; bases outside gene matches: 5. Germline CDR1 MNHEY, CDR2 SVGAGI. This CDR3 spans 14 amino acids. DNA for the CDR3: TGTGCCAGCAGAATGGGACAGATTAACTATGGCTACACCTTC. Its translation: CASRMGQINYGYTF.

In this sample, this clone turned up once. The chain recombines TRBV5-1 with TRBJ2-5, with a weak D call TRBD2 (5 bases). CDR1 and CDR2 (germline): SGHRS, YFSETQ. The V end lost 0 bases, the J end lost 3 bases, and 9 bases lay between the germline ends. CDR3 size: 14 residues. This CDR3 reads CASSLGSGEETQYF. CDR3 bases: TGCGCCAGCAGCTTGGGTTCCGGGGAAGAGACCCAGTACTTC.

This chain's CDR3 is CASSIGIRGTDTQYF. The CDR3 DNA reads TGTGCCAGTAGTATTGGAATTCGGGGCACAGATACGCAGTATTTT. The V call is TRBV19, the J call TRBJ2-3, with D unresolved. Per germline, CDR1 LNHDA and CDR2 SQIVND (reference sequence). V lost 3 bases, J lost 1 base, and 11 bases lay in between. The CDR3 runs 15 residues.

This sequence joins TRBV28 and TRBJ1-1; 10 bases match TRBD1. This CDR3 spans 14 amino acids. CDR1 is MDHEN, CDR2 SYDVKM, per germline. Unmatched junction bases numbered 11, after V lost 5 bases and J lost 11 bases. DNA for the CDR3: TGTGCCAGCAGTCCTCGGGACAGGGGAATCATTGCTTTCTTT. Its protein is CASSPRDRGIIAFF.

V is TRBV19 and J is TRBJ2-1, with 14 bases fitting TRBD2. V dropped 6 bases and J dropped 2; count of bases not matched to a gene: 9. The length of the CDR3 is 18 residues. The germline V gene encodes CDR1 LNHDA and CDR2 SQIVND (reference sequence). The DNA of the CDR3 is TGTGCCAGTAGCAAGACGGGGACTAGCGGGGGTGCCTACAATGAGCAGTTCTTC. Its translation is CASSKTGTSGGAYNEQFF.

This chain connects TRBV6-5 to TRBJ1-1; D possibly corresponds to TRBD1 (5 bases). The CDR3 has 13 residues. Germline loops: CDR1 MNHEY, CDR2 SVGAGI. Trimming stripped 8 bases from V and 3 bases from J, with 13 bases between. This CDR3 reads CASLGAKYTEAFF. In DNA, the CDR3 is TGTGCCAGCCTTGGGGCAAAATACACTGAAGCTTTCTTT.

V gene TRBV11-3 combines with J gene TRBJ2-2; TRBD2 matches at 7 bases. The ends lost 1 base at V and 4 bases at J; junction bases unmatched: 0. Per the germline V gene, CDR1 is SGHNT and CDR2 is YENEEA. This CDR3 comprises 14 residues. CDR3 bases: TGTGCCAGCAGCTTAGGGGGGGGCACCGGGGAGCTGTTTTTT. This sequence encodes CASSLGGGTGELFF.

This clone has a single count. The chain carries TRBV5-1 and TRBJ2-3; the match to TRBD2 covers 9 bases. CDR1 and CDR2 from the germline V gene are SGHRS and YFSETQ. This CDR3 is 15 amino acids long. The V and J ends lost 5 bases and 6 bases, in that order; junction bases with no gene match: 10. CDR3 nucleotides: TGCGCCAGCAGTTTAGCGGGGGCCTCGTCGGATACGCAGTATTTT. Translated: CASSLAGASSDTQYF.

The chain employs TRBV5-8 and TRBJ1-1, with D maybe TRBD1 (6 bases). This CDR3 region has 15 residues. With 4 bases removed from V and 2 bases from J, the gap between germline ends came to 15 bases. Looked up from germline, CDR1 is SGHTS and CDR2 is YDEGEE. In nucleotides, the CDR3 is TGTGCCAGCAGCGGACAGCGCTTGTCAAACACTGAAGCTTTCTTT. Its protein product is CASSGQRLSNTEAFF.

The chain recombines TRBV4-1 with TRBJ1-1, with 9 bases aligning to TRBD1. The CDR3 sequence is 15 residues long. J was trimmed by 2 bases and V by 4 bases; bases with no gene match: 5. Germline V gene data show CDR1 as MGHRA and CDR2 as YSYEKL. The CDR3, as DNA: TGCGCCAGCAGCCTGGACAGGGGAGTTAACACTGAAGCTTTCTTT. It translates to CASSLDRGVNTEAFF.

The chain combines TRBV7-2 with TRBJ1-2, with TRBD1 matching over 8 bases. This CDR3 has 15 residues. Germline trimming cut 2 bases from V and 4 bases from J; bases unmatched to any gene: 6. Germline V gives CDR1 SGHTA, CDR2 FQGNSA. In nucleotides, the CDR3 is TGTGCCAGCAGCTTATCAGGGGGCATCGGCTATGGCTACACCTTC. Translating gives CASSLSGGIGYGYTF.

The rearrangement uses TRBV7-9 and TRBJ2-7; 8 bases align to TRBD1. V trimming: 4 bases; J trimming: 7 bases; junction bases outside the gene matches: 12. Germline-derived CDR1 and CDR2 are SEHNR and FQNEAQ (reference sequence). The CDR3 loop spans 15 amino acids. The CDR3 is CASSSTGTGSWEQYF. The CDR3 nucleotides read TGTGCCAGCAGCTCGACCGGGACAGGTTCTTGGGAGCAGTACTTC.

The chain uses TRBV19 and TRBJ1-2, with D possibly TRBD1 on 6 matching bases. CDR3 size: 12 residues. The V gene's germline CDR1 is LNHDA and CDR2 SQIVND (reference sequence). V was trimmed by 11 bases and J by 4 bases, leaving 14 bases between them. The DNA for the CDR3 is TGTGCCTCCTCTTCGACAGGCTATGGCTACACCTTC. This gives the protein CASSSTGYGYTF. The full variable domain, with the rest looked up from reference TRBV19 and TRBJ1-2, is DGGITQSPKYLFRKEGQNVTLSCEQNLNHDAMYWYRQDPGQGLRLIYYSQIVNDFQKGDIAEGYSVSREKKESFPLTVTSAQKNPTAFYLCASSSTGYGYTFGSGTRLTVV.

The CDR3 is CASRRDRVVSEAFF. The CDR3 DNA reads TGTGCCAGCAGAAGGGACAGGGTGGTCTCTGAAGCTTTCTTT. This rearrangement joins TRBV5-4 to TRBJ1-1, with 9 bases lining up with TRBD1. Unmatched junction bases numbered 8, after V lost 5 bases and J lost 6 bases. Germline V gene data show CDR1 as SGHNT and CDR2 as YYREEE (reference sequence). This CDR3 contains 14 residues.

This chain uses TRBV14 with TRBJ1-4, with TRBD1 identical over 10 bases. Germline CDR1 and CDR2: SGHDN and FVKESK. V dropped 4 bases and J dropped 4; count of bases not matched to a gene: 3. CDR3 size: 15 residues. The CDR3 coding sequence is TGTGCCAGCAGCCCGACAGGGGGCCGTAATGAAAAACTGTTTTTT. Residues: CASSPTGGRNEKLFF. The variable domain in full, with the rest retrieved from reference TRBV14 and TRBJ1-4, is EAGVTQFPSHSVIEKGQTVTLRCDPISGHDNLYWYRRVMGKEIKFLLHFVKESKQDESGMPNNRFLAERTGGTYSTLKVQPAELEDSGVYFCASSPTGGRNEKLFFGSGTQLSVL.